The sequence of this T cell receptor (beta chain) was determined in a study of cytomegalovirus exposure and HLA in healthy donors. The CDR3 extends over 11 amino acids. Germline lookup yields CDR1 DFQATT and CDR2 SNEGSKA (reference sequence). 60 Vbeta and 13 Jbeta primers were used in PCR. The method was immunoSEQ multiplex PCR; TCRdb's version includes in-frame clones alone and lacks a portion of them. This specimen shows 120,000 or so clones; the ten leading clones hold 3.6%. Worth noting for this clone: The germline gene is not matched at one end of the junction; a read error may be the cause.

The sequencing input was PBMCs. The TCR sequence derives from a man aged 18 to 35 in good health and CMV-seronegative. The rearrangement joins TRBV20-1 to TRBJ1-2; TRBD1 is a possible D gene (5 bases). CDR3 coding DNA: TGCAGTGGTAGAAGGGGCGCTGGCTACACCTTC. Its protein is CSGRRGAGYTF.